This TCR beta chain was recovered during a study of cytomegalovirus exposure and HLA in healthy donors. Comment on this clone: Its antigen is unknown.

The protocol was immunoSEQ multiplex PCR, while the TCRdb copy is restricted to in-frame clones and leaves out a portion. There are 130,000 to 150,000 clones in the sample; approximately 87% occur only once, and less than 3% lies in the top ten. Study observations and caveats: The investigators catalogued 164 TCR beta chains as cytomegalovirus-associated. A subsequent analysis found that TCR clusters from the first cohort also tended to co-occur in the 120 or so validation repertoires, with around 94% of cluster scores above 0.

CDR1 and CDR2 from the germline V gene are SEHNR and FQNEAQ (reference sequence). After removal of 5 bases from V and 7 bases from J, the junction contained 5 bases not matched to a gene. The CDR3 contains 14 residues. This TCR was sampled from a man aged 18 to 29 in good health and CMV-seronegative. The sequenced sample consisted of PBMCs. The genes are TRBV7-9 and TRBJ1-4, with 9 bases that match TRBD1. DNA of the CDR3: TGTGCCAGCAGCCTACAGGGGGCGCTTGAAAAACTGTTTTTT. This encodes CASSLQGALEKLFF.